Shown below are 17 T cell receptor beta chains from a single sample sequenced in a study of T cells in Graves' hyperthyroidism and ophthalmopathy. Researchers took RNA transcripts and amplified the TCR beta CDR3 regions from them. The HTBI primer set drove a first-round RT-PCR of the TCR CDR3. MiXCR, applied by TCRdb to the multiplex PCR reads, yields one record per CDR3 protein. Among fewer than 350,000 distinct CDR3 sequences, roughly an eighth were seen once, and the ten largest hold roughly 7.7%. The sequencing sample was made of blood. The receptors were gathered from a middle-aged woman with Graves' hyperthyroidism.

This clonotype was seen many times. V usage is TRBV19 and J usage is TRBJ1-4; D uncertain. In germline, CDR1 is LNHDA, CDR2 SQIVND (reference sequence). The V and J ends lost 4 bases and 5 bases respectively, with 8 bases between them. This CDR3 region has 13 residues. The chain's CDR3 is CASSSRENEKLFF. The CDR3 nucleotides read TGTGCCAGTAGTAGCCGGGAGAATGAAAAACTGTTTTTT.

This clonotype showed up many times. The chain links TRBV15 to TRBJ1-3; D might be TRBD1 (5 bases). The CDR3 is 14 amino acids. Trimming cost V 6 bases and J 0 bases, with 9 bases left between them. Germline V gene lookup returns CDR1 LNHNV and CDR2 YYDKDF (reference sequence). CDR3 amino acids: CATSSRGSGNTIYF. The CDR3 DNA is TGTGCCACCAGTTCGAGGGGCTCTGGAAACACCATATATTTT.

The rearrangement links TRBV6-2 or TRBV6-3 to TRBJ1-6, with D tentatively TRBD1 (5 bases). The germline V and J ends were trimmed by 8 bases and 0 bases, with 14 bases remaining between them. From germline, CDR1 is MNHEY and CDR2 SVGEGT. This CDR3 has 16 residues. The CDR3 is CASAMGPSSYNSPLHF. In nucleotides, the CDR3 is TGTGCCAGCGCGATGGGGCCCAGCTCCTATAATTCACCCCTCCACTTT.

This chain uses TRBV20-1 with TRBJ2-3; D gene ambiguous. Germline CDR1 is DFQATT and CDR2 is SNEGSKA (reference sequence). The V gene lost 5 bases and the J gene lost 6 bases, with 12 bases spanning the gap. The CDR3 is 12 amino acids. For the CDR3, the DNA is TGCAGTGCTTACACCCCCCTCGATACGCAGTATTTT. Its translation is CSAYTPLDTQYF.

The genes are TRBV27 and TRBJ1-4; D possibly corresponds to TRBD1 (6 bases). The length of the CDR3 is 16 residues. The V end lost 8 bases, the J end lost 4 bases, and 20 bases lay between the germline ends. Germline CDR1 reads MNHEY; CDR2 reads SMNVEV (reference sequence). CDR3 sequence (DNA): TGTGCCAGCGTGGTTAAGGGGGGGGCCCGTAATGAAAAACTGTTTTTT. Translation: CASVVKGGARNEKLFF.

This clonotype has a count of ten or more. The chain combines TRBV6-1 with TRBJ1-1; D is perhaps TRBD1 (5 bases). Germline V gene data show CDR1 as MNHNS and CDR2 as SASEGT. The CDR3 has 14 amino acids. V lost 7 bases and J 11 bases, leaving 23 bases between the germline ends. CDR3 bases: TGTGCCAGCATTGCAGGGACGTATTCTTTTGACGCTTTCTTT. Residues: CASIAGTYSFDAFF.

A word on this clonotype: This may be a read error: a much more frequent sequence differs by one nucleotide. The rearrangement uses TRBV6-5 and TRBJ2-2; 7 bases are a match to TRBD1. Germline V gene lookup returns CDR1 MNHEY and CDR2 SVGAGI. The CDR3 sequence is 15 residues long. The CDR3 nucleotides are TGTGCCACCAGTTCGGGACAGAAGAACACCGGGGAGCTGTTTTTT. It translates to CATSSGQKNTGELFF.

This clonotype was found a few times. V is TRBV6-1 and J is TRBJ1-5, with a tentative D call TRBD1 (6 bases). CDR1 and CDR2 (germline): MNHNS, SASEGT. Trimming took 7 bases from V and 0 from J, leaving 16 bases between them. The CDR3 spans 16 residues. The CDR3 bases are TGTGCCAGCATCCCCCCGGGACACAATAGCAATCAGCCCCAGCATTTT. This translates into CASIPPGHNSNQPQHF.

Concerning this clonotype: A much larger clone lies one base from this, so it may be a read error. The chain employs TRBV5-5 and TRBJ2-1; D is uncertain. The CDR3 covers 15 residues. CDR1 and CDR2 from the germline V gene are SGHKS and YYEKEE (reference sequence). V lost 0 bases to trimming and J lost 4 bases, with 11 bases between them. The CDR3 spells CASSLVDTRYNEQFF. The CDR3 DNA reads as TGTGCCAGCAGCTTGGTAGACACCCGGTACAATGAGCAGTTCTTC.

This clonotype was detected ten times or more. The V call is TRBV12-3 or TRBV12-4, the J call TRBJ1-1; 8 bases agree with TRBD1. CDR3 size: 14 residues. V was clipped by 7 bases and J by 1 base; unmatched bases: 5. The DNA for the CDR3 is TGTGCCAGCACCATAGACAGGGGGAACACTGAAGCTTTCTTT. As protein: CASTIDRGNTEAFF.

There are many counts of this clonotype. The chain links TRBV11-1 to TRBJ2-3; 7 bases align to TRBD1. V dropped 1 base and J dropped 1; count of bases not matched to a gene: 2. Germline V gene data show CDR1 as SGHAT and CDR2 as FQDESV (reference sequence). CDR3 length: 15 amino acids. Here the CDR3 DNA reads TGTGCCAGCAGCTTAGACGGGACAGGCACAGATACGCAGTATTTT. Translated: CASSLDGTGTDTQYF.

The DNA of the CDR3 is TGTGCCAGCAGCTTAGTATATGGGGACACTGAAGCTTTCTTT. Its translation is CASSLVYGDTEAFF. The V gene is TRBV7-8, the J gene TRBJ1-1; D gene unclear. CDR3 length: 14 amino acids. The ends were cut back, 1 base at V and 3 bases at J, with 9 bases in the middle. Germline CDR1 and CDR2: SGHVS and FQNEAQ.

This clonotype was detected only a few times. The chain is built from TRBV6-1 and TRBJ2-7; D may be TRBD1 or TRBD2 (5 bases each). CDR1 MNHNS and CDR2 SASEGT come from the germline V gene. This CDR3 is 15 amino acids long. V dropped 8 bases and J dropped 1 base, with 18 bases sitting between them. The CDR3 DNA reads TGTGCCAGCCACAAATCGGGGCGACTATCCTACGAGCAGTACTTC. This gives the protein CASHKSGRLSYEQYF.

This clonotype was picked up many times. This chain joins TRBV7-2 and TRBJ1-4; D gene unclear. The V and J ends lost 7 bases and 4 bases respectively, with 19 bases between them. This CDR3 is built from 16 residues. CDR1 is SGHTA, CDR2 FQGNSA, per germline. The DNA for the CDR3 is TGTGCCAGCAAAACGGGTCCCAGCAATATTAATGAAAAACTGTTTTTT. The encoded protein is CASKTGPSNINEKLFF.

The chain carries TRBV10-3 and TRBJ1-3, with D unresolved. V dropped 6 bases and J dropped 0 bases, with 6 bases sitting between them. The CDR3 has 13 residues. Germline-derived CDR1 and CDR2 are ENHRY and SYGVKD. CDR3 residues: CAIRGISGNTIYF. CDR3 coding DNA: TGTGCCATCAGGGGGATCTCTGGAAACACCATATATTTT.

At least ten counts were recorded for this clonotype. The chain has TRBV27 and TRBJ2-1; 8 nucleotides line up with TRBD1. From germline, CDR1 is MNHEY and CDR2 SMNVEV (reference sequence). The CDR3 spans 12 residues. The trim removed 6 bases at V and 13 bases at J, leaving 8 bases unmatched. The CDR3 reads CASSERQGYQFF. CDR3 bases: TGTGCCAGCAGCGAAAGACAGGGGTATCAGTTCTTC.

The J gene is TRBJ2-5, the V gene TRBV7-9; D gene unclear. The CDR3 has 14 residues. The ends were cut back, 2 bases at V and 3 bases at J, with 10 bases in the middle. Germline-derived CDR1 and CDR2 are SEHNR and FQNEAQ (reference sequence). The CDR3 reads CASSLLAAKETQYF. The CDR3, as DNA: TGTGCCAGCAGCTTACTGGCCGCTAAAGAGACCCAGTACTTC.